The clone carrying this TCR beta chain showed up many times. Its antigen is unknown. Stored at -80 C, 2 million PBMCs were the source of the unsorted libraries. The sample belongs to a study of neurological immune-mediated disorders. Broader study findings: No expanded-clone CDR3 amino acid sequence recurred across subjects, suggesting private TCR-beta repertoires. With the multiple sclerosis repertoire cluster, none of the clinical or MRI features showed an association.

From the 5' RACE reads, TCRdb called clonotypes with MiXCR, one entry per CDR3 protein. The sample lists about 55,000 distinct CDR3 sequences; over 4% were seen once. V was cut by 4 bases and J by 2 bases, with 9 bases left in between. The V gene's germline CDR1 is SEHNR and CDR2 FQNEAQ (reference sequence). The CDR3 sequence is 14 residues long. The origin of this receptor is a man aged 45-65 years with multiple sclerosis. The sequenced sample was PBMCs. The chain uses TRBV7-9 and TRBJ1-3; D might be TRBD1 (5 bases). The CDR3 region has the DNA TGTGCCAGCAGCTCTGGGGGACCTGGAAACACCATATATTTT. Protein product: CASSSGGPGNTIYF.